The 23 T cell receptor beta chains in this list originate from one sample, sequenced in a study of shared clonotypes between healthy human individuals. Libraries were prepared by immunoSEQ multiplex PCR; TCRdb keeps only in-frame clonotypes and omits some of them. The data show 470,000 or so clones, with 60% to 80% seen just once and about 12% held by the top ten. The material sequenced was PBMCs. Source of these receptors: a woman in her thirties or forties in good health. Some clones in this sample may be carry-over from other donors' samples.

The V gene is TRBV11-2, the J gene TRBJ2-3; 10 positions agree with TRBD2. J lost 4 bases, V lost 5 bases, and 6 bases had no gene match. CDR3 size: 15 residues. The germline V gene has CDR1 SGHAT and CDR2 FQNNGV. The CDR3 loop reads CASSIRGTSADTQYF. As DNA, the CDR3 is TGTGCCAGCAGCATTAGGGGGACTAGCGCAGATACGCAGTATTTT. Drawing the rest from reference TRBV11-2 and TRBJ2-3, the complete variable domain is EAGVAQSPRYKIIEKRQSVAFWCNPISGHATLYWYQQILGQGPKLLIQFQNNGVVDDSQLPKDRFSAERLKGVDSTLKIQPAKLEDSAVYLCASSIRGTSADTQYFGPGTRLTVL.

This clone qualifies as medium-sized. This chain connects TRBV7-2 to TRBJ2-4, with D tentatively TRBD1 (6 bases). Trimming shortened V by 5 bases and J by 7 bases, and 12 bases separated the two germline ends. CDR3 length: 13 residues. CDR1 is SGHTA and CDR2 is FQGNSA in the germline V gene. CDR3 bases: TGTGCCAGCAGCAACGACAGGTCCAACATTCAGTACTTC. Protein sequence: CASSNDRSNIQYF.

The genes are TRBV29-1 and TRBJ2-7, with 8 positions matching TRBD2. The ends lost 4 bases at V and 2 bases at J; junction bases unmatched: 10. CDR3 length: 15 amino acids. Germline loops: CDR1 SQVTM, CDR2 ANQGSEA. CDR3 DNA: TGCAGCGTTGTCCTCCAAGCGGGAGTCCCCTACGAGCAGTACTTC. Its translation: CSVVLQAGVPYEQYF.

The V call is TRBV11-3, the J call TRBJ2-5; D remains ambiguous. Germline lookup yields CDR1 SGHNT and CDR2 YENEEA. V lost 1 base to trimming and J lost 5 bases, with 8 bases between them. CDR3 length: 13 residues. In DNA form, the CDR3 reads TGTGCCAGCAGCTTAGCTCCGTCCGAGACCCAGTACTTC. This codes for CASSLAPSETQYF.

V usage is TRBV5-1 and J usage is TRBJ2-1; TRBD2 matches 7 bases. The CDR3 totals 15 residues. In germline, CDR1 is SGHRS, CDR2 YFSETQ. The V gene end was trimmed by 0 bases and the J gene end by 6 bases; junction bases not matched to a gene: 6. CDR3 sequence: CASSLEASGRNEQFF. The DNA for the CDR3 is TGCGCCAGCAGCTTGGAGGCTAGCGGACGCAATGAGCAGTTCTTC.

This clone was observed a handful of times. Here the CDR3 reads CASSPGMSLYF. CDR3 in DNA: TGTGCCAGCAGTCCCGGCATGAGTTTGTACTTC. The genes are TRBV27 and TRBJ2-5; D is uncertain. The CDR3 extends over 11 amino acids. Germline V gives CDR1 MNHEY, CDR2 SMNVEV (reference sequence). Trimming cost V 5 bases and J 13 bases, with 14 bases left between them.

The chain combines TRBV28 with TRBJ1-4; the match to TRBD1 covers 7 bases. The CDR3 loop spans 14 amino acids. V gave up 6 bases and J gave up 5 bases; unmatched junction bases: 6. Germline CDR1 reads MDHEN; CDR2 reads SYDVKM. CDR3 loop: CASRSTGTNEKLFF. CDR3 nucleotides: TGTGCCAGCAGATCGACAGGGACGAATGAAAAACTGTTTTTT.

This clone was found a few times. The rearrangement joins TRBV30 to TRBJ2-7; possibly TRBD2 for D (5 bases). Deletions cut 1 base from V and 3 bases from J, with 7 bases between. The V gene's germline CDR1 is GTSNPN and CDR2 SVGIG (reference sequence). The CDR3 is 12 residues long. The CDR3: CAWSGEFYEQYF. The CDR3 DNA follows: TGTGCCTGGAGTGGGGAGTTCTACGAGCAGTACTTC.

The J gene is TRBJ2-7, the V gene TRBV28; tentative D call: TRBD2 (7 bases). Germline V gene lookup returns CDR1 MDHEN and CDR2 SYDVKM. V lost 7 bases and J 4 bases, leaving 17 bases between the germline ends. The length of the CDR3 is 14 residues. The CDR3 spells CASIDGGGGYEQYF. The DNA for the CDR3 is TGTGCCAGCATCGACGGAGGGGGGGGTTACGAGCAGTACTTC.

This clone has at least ten counts. The chain carries TRBV5-1 and TRBJ1-1; 9 nucleotides align to TRBD1. Germline V gene sequence: CDR1 SGHRS, CDR2 YFSETQ. The CDR3 totals 12 residues. The J segment lost 8 bases and the V segment lost 3 bases, leaving 2 bases of the junction unmatched. CDR3 in amino acids: CASSWDREEAFF. The CDR3 DNA is TGCGCCAGCAGCTGGGACAGGGAAGAAGCTTTCTTT.

This clone was detected only a few times. The chain couples TRBV29-1 to TRBJ1-2, with a tentative D call TRBD1 (5 bases). V was clipped by 0 bases and J by 2 bases, with 7 bases between them. The CDR3 is made up of 13 amino acids. Germline loops: CDR1 SQVTM, CDR2 ANQGSEA. CDR3: CSVEDPGNYGYTF. CDR3 DNA: TGCAGCGTTGAAGATCCAGGGAACTATGGCTACACCTTC.

This chain joins TRBV28 and TRBJ2-7; D is undetermined. Trimming left V 7 bases short and J 6 bases short, with 13 bases between. CDR1 and CDR2 (germline): MDHEN, SYDVKM. The CDR3 loop spans 12 amino acids. CDR3 amino acids: CASTYPGGEQYF. The CDR3 DNA follows: TGTGCCAGCACCTACCCCGGTGGCGAGCAGTACTTC.

Concerning this clone itself: A much larger clone lies a single base off, so this may be a read error. The chain links TRBV6-5 to TRBJ2-7; 10 nucleotides align to TRBD1. The CDR3 consists of 13 residues. CDR1 and CDR2 from the germline V gene are MNHEY and SVGAGI. CDR3 sequence (DNA): TGTGCCAGCGGTTACGGGACAGGGGTCGAGCAGTACTTC. Translating gives CASGYGTGVEQYF.

With regard to this clone: The sample has other DNA sequences that encode this CDR3 too. The rearrangement uses TRBV7-3 and TRBJ2-3, with 13 bases that match TRBD2. The CDR3 length is 16 residues. Germline V lookup: CDR1 SGHTA, CDR2 FQGTGA. Unmatched junction bases numbered 3, after V lost 4 bases and J lost 2 bases. CDR3 protein: CASSSGLAGVTDTQYF. The CDR3 DNA reads TGTGCCAGCAGCTCAGGACTAGCGGGAGTCACAGATACGCAGTATTTT.

This chain links TRBV5-1 with TRBJ2-5; D might be TRBD2 (6 bases). V was cut by 0 bases and J by 4 bases, with 16 bases left in between. CDR1 is SGHRS, CDR2 YFSETQ, per germline. This CDR3 is 16 amino acids long. CDR3 DNA sequence: TGCGCCAGCAGCTTGGGGGGACTGGCAAAGGGAGAGACCCAGTACTTC. Translation: CASSLGGLAKGETQYF.

In its sample, this clone was seen once. CDR3 residues: CASSVDGALDSYEQYF. CDR3 coding DNA: TGTGCCAGCAGCGTAGATGGAGCGCTTGATTCCTACGAGCAGTACTTC. The chain combines TRBV9 with TRBJ2-7; D is ambiguous. V was trimmed by 0 bases and J by 1 base, leaving 14 bases between them. The CDR3 covers 16 residues. Germline-derived CDR1 and CDR2 are SGDLS and YYNGEE.

The gene calls are TRBV6-1 and TRBJ2-3, with D possibly TRBD1 on 6 matching bases. The V gene lost 4 bases and the J gene lost 2 bases, with 13 bases spanning the gap. This CDR3 spans 15 amino acids. CDR1 and CDR2 from the germline V gene are MNHNS and SASEGT. The CDR3 DNA follows: TGTGCCAGCAGTGTACAGGGAAGCAACACAGATACGCAGTATTTT. Translated, it gives CASSVQGSNTDTQYF.

This clone came up a few times. This rearrangement joins TRBV10-2 to TRBJ2-1, with 12 bases identical to TRBD1. The CDR3 is made up of 13 amino acids. The ends lost 6 bases at V and 9 bases at J; junction bases unmatched: 3. CDR1 is WSHSY, CDR2 SAAADI, per germline. The CDR3 nucleotides are TGCGCCAGCAGCGGGACAGGGGGCCGTGAGCAGTTCTTC. Its translation is CASSGTGGREQFF.

The rearrangement joins TRBV7-9 to TRBJ2-4, with 13 bases that match TRBD2. This CDR3 is built from 19 residues. V dropped 5 bases and J dropped 1; count of bases not matched to a gene: 11. The germline V gene encodes CDR1 SEHNR and CDR2 FQNEAQ (reference sequence). The CDR3 region has the DNA TGTGCCAGCAGCCCCGGACTAGCGGGAGCTCAACATGCCAAAAACATTCAGTACTTC. This sequence encodes CASSPGLAGAQHAKNIQYF.

The V gene is TRBV2, the J gene TRBJ1-2; 9 bases align to TRBD1. In germline, CDR1 is SNHLY, CDR2 FYNNEI. The junction had 8 bases not matched to a gene; V was cut back by 6 bases and J by 6 bases. The CDR3 is 14 amino acids. This CDR3 reads CASSRDRVFDGYTF. Written as DNA, the CDR3 is TGTGCCAGCAGCCGGGACAGGGTTTTCGATGGCTACACCTTC.

This clone was found once. The chain is built from TRBV6-1 and TRBJ1-1; no definite D call. V gave up 4 bases and J gave up 1 base, with 7 bases separating them. This CDR3 region has 13 residues. Germline V CDR1 and CDR2: MNHNS, SASEGT. CDR3 in amino acids: CASSVTENTEAFF. CDR3 DNA: TGTGCCAGCAGTGTTACAGAGAACACTGAAGCTTTCTTT.

The chain employs TRBV6-6 and TRBJ2-7; 10 positions match TRBD2. Trimming removed 2 bases from V and 5 bases from J; junction bases left unmatched: 6. CDR3 size: 15 residues. Germline CDR1 is MNHNY and CDR2 is SVGAGI (reference sequence). CDR3 nucleotide sequence: TGTGCCAGCAGTTACGCGGCTAGCGGGGGAAACGAGCAGTACTTC. It encodes CASSYAASGGNEQYF.

Concerning this clone itself: Different DNA sequences within this sample yield the same CDR3. J is TRBJ2-5 and V is TRBV5-4; D may be TRBD1 or TRBD2 (5 bases each). CDR1 SGHNT and CDR2 YYREEE come from the germline V gene (reference sequence). The CDR3 consists of 14 residues. Deletions cut 1 base from V and 4 bases from J, with 11 bases between. The CDR3 DNA follows: TGTGCCAGCAGCTTGCCTGGGGGAAGAGAGACCCAGTACTTC. As protein: CASSLPGGRETQYF.